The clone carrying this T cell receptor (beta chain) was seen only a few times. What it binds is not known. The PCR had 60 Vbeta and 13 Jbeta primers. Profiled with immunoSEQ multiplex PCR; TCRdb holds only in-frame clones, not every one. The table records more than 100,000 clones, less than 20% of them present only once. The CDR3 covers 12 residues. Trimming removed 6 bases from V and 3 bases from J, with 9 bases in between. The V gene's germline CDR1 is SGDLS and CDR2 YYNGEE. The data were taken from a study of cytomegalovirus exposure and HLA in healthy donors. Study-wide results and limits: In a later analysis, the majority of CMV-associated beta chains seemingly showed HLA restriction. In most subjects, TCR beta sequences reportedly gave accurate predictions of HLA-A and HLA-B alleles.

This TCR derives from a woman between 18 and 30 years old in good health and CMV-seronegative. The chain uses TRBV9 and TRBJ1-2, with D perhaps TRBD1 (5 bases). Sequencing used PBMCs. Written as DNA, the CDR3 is TGTGCCAGCAAGGCCAGGGACTATGGCTACACCTTC. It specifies CASKARDYGYTF.